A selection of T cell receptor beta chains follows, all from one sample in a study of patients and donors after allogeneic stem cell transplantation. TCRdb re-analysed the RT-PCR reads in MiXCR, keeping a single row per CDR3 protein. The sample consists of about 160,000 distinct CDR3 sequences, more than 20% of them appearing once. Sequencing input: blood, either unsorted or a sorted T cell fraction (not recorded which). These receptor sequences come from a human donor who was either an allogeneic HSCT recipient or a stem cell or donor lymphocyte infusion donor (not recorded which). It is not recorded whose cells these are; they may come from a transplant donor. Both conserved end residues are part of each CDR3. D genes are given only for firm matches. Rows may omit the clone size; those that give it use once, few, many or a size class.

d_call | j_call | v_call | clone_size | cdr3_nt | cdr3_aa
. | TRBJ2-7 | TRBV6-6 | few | TGTGCCAGCAGTTACCGGCTAGCTGTCGAGCAGTACTTC | CASSYRLAVEQYF
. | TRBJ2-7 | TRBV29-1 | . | TGCAGCGTTGAGGGTGGCCTTGGGTCTCCCGAGCAGTACTTC | CSVEGGLGSPEQYF
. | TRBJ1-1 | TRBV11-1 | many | TGTGCCAGCAGCTTATTCGAGGGTACTGAAGCTTTCTTT | CASSLFEGTEAFF
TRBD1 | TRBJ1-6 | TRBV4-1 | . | TGCGCCAGCAGCCAAGATCCAGGGGGCAGGGGTTCACCCCTCCACTTT | CASSQDPGGRGSPLHF
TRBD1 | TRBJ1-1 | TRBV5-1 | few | TGCGCCAGCAGCTTGGGCCTTGACAGGGTTGACCTGTGGACTGAAGCTTTCTTT | CASSLGLDRVDLWTEAFF
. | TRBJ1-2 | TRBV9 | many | TGTGCCAGCAGCGTAGTATCGGGGGACTATGGCTACACCTTC | CASSVVSGDYGYTF
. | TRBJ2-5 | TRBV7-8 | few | TGTGCCAGCGAAGTGTGGGAAGAGACCCAGTACTTC | CASEVWEETQYF
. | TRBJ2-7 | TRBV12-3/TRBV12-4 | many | TGTGCCAGCAGTTTCCAATACGAGCAGTACTTC | CASSFQYEQYF
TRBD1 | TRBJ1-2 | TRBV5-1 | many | TGCGCCAGCAGCCCTAGGGACAGCTCCTATGGCTACACCTTC | CASSPRDSSYGYTF
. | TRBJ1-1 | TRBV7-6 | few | TGTGCCAGCAGCTTAACACTTGGGAACACTGAAGCTTTCTTT | CASSLTLGNTEAFF
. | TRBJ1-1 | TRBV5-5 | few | TGTGCCAGCCTGGCCTCCGGATTTATGAACACTGAAGCTTTCTTT | CASLASGFMNTEAFF
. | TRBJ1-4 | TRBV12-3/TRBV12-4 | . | TGTGCCAGCAGTTTACTCGTGGGCAGGGAGAATGAAAAACTGTTTTTT | CASSLLVGRENEKLFF
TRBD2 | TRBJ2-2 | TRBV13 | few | TGTGCCAGCAGCTCGGCGCTAGCGGGAAATGCGAACACCGGGGAGCTGTTTTTT | CASSSALAGNANTGELFF
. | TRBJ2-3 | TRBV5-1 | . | TGCGCCAGCAGCTTGGCACCCCGCACAGATACGCAGTATTTT | CASSLAPRTDTQYF